Included here is one T cell receptor (beta chain) sequence, with context. Trimming shortened V by 1 base and J by 7 bases, and 17 bases separated the two germline ends. The germline gives CDR1 SGHVS, CDR2 FNYEAQ. The CDR3 is 16 amino acids. This specimen comes from a study of blood T cell repertoires in COVID-19. Some clones are missing from TCRdb's copy, which holds only in-frame ones; the method was immunoSEQ multiplex PCR. This table holds 130,000 to 150,000 clones, 75% to 90% found once. The sequencing sample was made of peripheral blood. The clonotype originates from a woman aged 55-69 years with active COVID-19. The chain uses TRBV7-6 and TRBJ2-1; D is ambiguous. The CDR3 region is CASSLVSLPSRNEQFF. The CDR3 coding sequence is TGTGCCAGCAGCTTAGTGTCTTTACCGTCTCGGAATGAGCAGTTCTTC.